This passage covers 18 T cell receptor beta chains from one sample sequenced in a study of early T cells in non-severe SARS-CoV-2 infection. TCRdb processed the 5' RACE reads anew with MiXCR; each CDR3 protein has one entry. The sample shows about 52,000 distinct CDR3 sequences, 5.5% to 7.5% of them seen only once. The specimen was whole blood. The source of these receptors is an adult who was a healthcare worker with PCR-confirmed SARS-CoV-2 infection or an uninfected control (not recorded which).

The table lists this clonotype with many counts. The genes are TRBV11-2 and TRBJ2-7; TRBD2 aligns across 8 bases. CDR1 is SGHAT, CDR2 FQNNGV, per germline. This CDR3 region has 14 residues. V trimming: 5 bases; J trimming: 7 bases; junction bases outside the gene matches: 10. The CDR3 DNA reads TGTGCCAGCAGCCTAACGGGGGGGCTGGGGGAGCAGTACTTC. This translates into CASSLTGGLGEQYF.

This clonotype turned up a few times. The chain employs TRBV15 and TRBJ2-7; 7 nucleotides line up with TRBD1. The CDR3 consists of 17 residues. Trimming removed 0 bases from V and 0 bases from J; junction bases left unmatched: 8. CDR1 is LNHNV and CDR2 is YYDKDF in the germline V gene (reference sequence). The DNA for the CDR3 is TGTGCCACCAGCAGAGATCGGTGGACAGGAAACTCCTACGAGCAGTACTTC. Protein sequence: CATSRDRWTGNSYEQYF.

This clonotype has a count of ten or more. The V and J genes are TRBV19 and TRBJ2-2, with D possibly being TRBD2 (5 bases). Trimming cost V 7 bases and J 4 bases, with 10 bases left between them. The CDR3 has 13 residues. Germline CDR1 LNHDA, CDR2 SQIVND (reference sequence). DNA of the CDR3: TGTGCCAGTAAAAACAGCGGCACCGGGGAGCTGTTTTTT. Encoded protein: CASKNSGTGELFF. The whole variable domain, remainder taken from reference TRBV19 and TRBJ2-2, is DGGITQSPKYLFRKEGQNVTLSCEQNLNHDAMYWYRQDPGQGLRLIYYSQIVNDFQKGDIAEGYSVSREKKESFPLTVTSAQKNPTAFYLCASKNSGTGELFFGEGSRLTVL.

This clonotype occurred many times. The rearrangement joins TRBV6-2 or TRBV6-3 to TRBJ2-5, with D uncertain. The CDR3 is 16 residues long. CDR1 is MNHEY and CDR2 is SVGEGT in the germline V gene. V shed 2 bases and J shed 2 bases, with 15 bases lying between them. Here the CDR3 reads CASSYPKFGGQETQYF. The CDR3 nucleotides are TGTGCCAGCAGTTACCCTAAATTTGGCGGACAAGAGACCCAGTACTTC.

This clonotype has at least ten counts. Here the CDR3 DNA reads TGTGCCAGCACCCACGCAATGAACACCGGGGAGCTGTTTTTT. Its translation: CASTHAMNTGELFF. This chain uses TRBV6-2 or TRBV6-3 with TRBJ2-2; D remains unclear. Germline values: CDR1 MNHEY, CDR2 SVGEGT. Between the trimmed V and J ends, which lost 7 bases and 1 base, there was a span of 10 bases. CDR3 length equals 14 residues.

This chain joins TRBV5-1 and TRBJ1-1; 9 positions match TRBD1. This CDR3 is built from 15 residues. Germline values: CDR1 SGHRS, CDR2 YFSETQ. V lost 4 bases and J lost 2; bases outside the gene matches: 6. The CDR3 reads CASSLEGQGNTEAFF. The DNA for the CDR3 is TGCGCCAGCAGCCTGGAGGGACAGGGAAACACTGAAGCTTTCTTT.

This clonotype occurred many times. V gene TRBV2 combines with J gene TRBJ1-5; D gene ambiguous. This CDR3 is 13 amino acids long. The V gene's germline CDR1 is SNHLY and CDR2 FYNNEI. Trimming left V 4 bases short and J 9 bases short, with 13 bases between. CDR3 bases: TGTGCCAGCAGTGGGACCTTCCCCGGGCCCCAGCATTTT. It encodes CASSGTFPGPQHF.

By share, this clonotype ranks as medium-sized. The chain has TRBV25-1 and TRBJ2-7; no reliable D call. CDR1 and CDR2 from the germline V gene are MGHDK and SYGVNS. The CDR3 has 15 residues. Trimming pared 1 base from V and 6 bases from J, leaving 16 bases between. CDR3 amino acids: CASSELGQESSEQYF. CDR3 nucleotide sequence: TGTGCCAGCAGTGAATTAGGGCAGGAGAGTAGCGAGCAGTACTTC.

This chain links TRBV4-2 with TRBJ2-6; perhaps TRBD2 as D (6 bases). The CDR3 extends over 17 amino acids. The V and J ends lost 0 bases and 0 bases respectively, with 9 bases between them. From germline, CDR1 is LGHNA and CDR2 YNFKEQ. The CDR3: CASSQEAGSSGANVLTF. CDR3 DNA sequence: TGTGCCAGCAGCCAAGAGGCGGGGAGCTCTGGGGCCAACGTCCTGACTTTC.

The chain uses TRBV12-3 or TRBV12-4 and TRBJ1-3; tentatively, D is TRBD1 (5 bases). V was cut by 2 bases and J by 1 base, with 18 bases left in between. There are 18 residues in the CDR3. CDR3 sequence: CASSLNGHGALSGNTIYF. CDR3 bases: TGTGCCAGCAGTTTAAACGGACACGGGGCTCTGTCTGGAAACACCATATATTTT.

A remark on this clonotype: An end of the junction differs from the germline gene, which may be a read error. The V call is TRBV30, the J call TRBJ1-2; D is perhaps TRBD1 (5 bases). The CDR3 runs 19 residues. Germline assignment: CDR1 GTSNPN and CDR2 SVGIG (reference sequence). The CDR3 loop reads CVWSVEFTLSGDLNYGYTF. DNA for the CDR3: TGTGTCTGGAGTGTGGAATTCACGTTGTCGGGGGACTTAAACTATGGCTACACCTTC. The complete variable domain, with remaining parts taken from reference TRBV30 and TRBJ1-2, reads SQTIHQWPATLVQPVGSPLSLECTVEGTSNPNLYWYRQAAGRGLQLLFYSVGIGQISSEVPQNLSASRPQDRQFILSSKKLLLSDSGFYLCVWSVEFTLSGDLNYGYTFGSGTRLTVV.

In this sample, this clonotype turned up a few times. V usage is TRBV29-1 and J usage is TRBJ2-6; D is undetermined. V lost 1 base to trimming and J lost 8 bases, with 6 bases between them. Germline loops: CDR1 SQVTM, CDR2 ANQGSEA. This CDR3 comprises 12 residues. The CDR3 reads CSVEAVTNVLTF. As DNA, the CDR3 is TGCAGCGTTGAAGCCGTGACCAACGTCCTGACTTTC.

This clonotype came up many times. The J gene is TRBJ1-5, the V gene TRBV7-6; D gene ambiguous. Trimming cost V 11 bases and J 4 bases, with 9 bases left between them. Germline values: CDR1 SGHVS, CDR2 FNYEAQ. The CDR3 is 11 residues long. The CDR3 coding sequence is TGTGCCGCGGGAGCTAATCAGCCCCAGCATTTT. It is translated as CAAGANQPQHF.

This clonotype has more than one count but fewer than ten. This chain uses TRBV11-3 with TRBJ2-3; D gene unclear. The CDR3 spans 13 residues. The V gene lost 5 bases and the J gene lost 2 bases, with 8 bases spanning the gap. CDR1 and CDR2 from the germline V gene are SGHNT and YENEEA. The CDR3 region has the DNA TGTGCCAGCAGCAAACCAGACACAGATACGCAGTATTTT. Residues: CASSKPDTDTQYF. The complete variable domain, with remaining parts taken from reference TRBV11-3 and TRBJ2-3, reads EAGVVQSPRYKIIEKKQPVAFWCNPISGHNTLYWYLQNLGQGPELLIRYENEEAVDDSQLPKDRFSAERLKGVDSTLKIQPAELGDSAVYLCASSKPDTDTQYFGPGTRLTVL.

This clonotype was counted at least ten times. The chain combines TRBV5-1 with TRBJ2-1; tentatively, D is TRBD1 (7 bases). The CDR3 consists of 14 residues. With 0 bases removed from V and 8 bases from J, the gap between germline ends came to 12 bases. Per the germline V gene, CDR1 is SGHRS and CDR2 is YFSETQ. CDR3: CASSLGARGDEQFF. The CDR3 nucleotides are TGCGCCAGCAGCTTGGGTGCCAGGGGGGATGAGCAGTTCTTC.

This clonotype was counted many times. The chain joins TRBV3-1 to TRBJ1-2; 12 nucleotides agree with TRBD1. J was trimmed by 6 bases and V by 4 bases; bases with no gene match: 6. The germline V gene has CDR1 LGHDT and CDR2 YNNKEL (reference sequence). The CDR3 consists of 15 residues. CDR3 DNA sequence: TGTGCCAGCAGCCGGAAGGGACAGGGGGCCAATGGCTACACCTTC. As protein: CASSRKGQGANGYTF.

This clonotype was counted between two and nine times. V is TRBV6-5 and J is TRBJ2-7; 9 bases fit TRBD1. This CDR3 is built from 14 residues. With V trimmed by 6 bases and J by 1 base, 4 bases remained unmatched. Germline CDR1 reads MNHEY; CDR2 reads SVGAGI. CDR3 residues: CASSPGTGSYEQYF. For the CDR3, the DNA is TGTGCCAGCAGCCCTGGGACAGGGTCCTACGAGCAGTACTTC.

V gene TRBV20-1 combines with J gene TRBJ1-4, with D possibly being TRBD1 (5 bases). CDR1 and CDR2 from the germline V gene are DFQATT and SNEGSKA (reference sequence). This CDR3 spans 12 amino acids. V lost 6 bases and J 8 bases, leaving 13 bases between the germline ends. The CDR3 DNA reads TGCAGTGCACTGACAGTTTCCGAAAAACTGTTTTTT. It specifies CSALTVSEKLFF.